The rows below give T cell receptor beta chains drawn from one sample of a study of cytomegalovirus exposure and HLA in healthy donors. Repertoires were generated with immunoSEQ multiplex PCR, while TCRdb's copy carries only in-frame clones and drops some. Here the sample spans 100,000 to 120,000 clones, about 85% being singletons. Sequencing input: PBMCs. The origin of the receptors is a young woman in good health and CMV-seronegative. The CDR3 runs from the conserved cysteine through the conserved F or W. Fields, in order: D gene, J gene, clone size, V gene, CDR3 protein, CDR3 DNA. A D gene is named only where the DNA matches it firmly. Expanded clones get a size class; other rows say once, few or many, or leave the size out.

TRBD1	TRBJ1-6	NA	TRBV9	CASSVGTGGNSPLHF	TGTGCCAGCAGCGTAGGGACAGGGGGCAATTCACCCCTCCACTTT
NA	TRBJ2-1	NA	TRBV5-1	CASSWNRDNEQFF	TGCGCCAGCAGCTGGAACAGGGACAATGAGCAGTTCTTC
NA	TRBJ1-1	few	TRBV18	CASSPSQDTEAFF	TGTGCCAGCTCACCGAGCCAGGACACTGAAGCTTTCTTT
TRBD1	TRBJ2-7	once	TRBV7-9	CASSARQGYEQYF	TGTGCCAGCAGCGCCCGACAGGGGTACGAGCAGTACTTC
NA	TRBJ1-6	NA	TRBV6-6	CASSSAPGANSPLHF	TGTGCCAGCAGTTCTGCGCCTGGGGCGAATTCACCCCTCCACTTT
TRBD1	TRBJ2-7	NA	TRBV7-9	CASSPAGQGYYEQYF	TGTGCCAGCAGCCCCGCTGGACAGGGGTACTACGAGCAGTACTTC
TRBD1	TRBJ1-2	NA	TRBV5-1	CASSPGQAVHGYTF	TGCGCCAGCAGCCCAGGACAGGCCGTTCATGGCTACACCTTC
TRBD1	TRBJ1-5	NA	TRBV4-1	CASSTDRGDQPQHF	TGCGCCAGCAGCACAGACAGGGGCGATCAGCCCCAGCATTTT
NA	TRBJ1-4	NA	TRBV28	CASREGLTATNEKLFF	TGTGCCAGCAGAGAGGGACTGACTGCAACTAATGAAAAACTGTTTTTT
NA	TRBJ2-7	NA	TRBV19	CASSMAPGYRNSYEQYF	TGTGCCAGTAGTATGGCCCCAGGGTACCGAAACTCCTACGAGCAGTACTTC
NA	TRBJ1-2	NA	TRBV6-4	CASSSEPTANYGYTF	TGTGCCAGCAGTTCGGAGCCGACCGCTAACTATGGCTACACCTTC
TRBD2	TRBJ2-5	NA	TRBV5-4	CASSLGGLAKETQYF	TGTGCCAGCAGCTTGGGCGGACTAGCGAAAGAGACCCAGTACTTC
NA	TRBJ2-2	NA	TRBV27	CASSFKQPNTGELFF	TGTGCCAGCAGTTTTAAACAACCGAACACCGGGGAGCTGTTTTTT
NA	TRBJ2-7	few	TRBV25-1	CASSGGFHEQYF	TGTGCCAGCAGTGGAGGGTTCCACGAGCAGTACTTC
NA	TRBJ2-7	NA	TRBV7-2	CASSFLTGSYEQYF	TGTGCCAGCAGCTTTTTGACAGGTTCCTACGAGCAGTACTTC
NA	TRBJ2-7	NA	TRBV2	CASSDFGNEQYF	TGTGCCAGCAGTGACTTCGGGAACGAGCAGTACTTC
NA	TRBJ2-3	NA	TRBV5-1	CASSLGDSSTDTQYF	TGCGCCAGCAGCTTGGGAGACTCCTCCACAGATACGCAGTATTTT
NA	TRBJ2-7	NA	TRBV7-2	CASSFGSGTGKYEQYF	NA
NA	TRBJ2-7	NA	TRBV7-9	CASSLGALYEQYF	TGTGCCAGCAGCTTAGGAGCGCTCTACGAGCAGTACTTC
TRBD2	TRBJ2-5	NA	TRBV19	CASSGGARETQYF	TGTGCCAGTAGCGGGGGGGCCAGGGAGACCCAGTACTTC